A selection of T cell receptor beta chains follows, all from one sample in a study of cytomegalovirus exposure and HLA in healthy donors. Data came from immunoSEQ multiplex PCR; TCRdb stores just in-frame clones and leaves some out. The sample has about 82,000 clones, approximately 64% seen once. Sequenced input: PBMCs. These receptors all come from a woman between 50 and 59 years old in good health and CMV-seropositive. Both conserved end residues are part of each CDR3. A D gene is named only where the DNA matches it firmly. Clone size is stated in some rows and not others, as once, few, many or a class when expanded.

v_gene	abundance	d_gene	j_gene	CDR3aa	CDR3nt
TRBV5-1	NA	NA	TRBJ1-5	CASSLEGLGQPQHF	TGCGCCAGCAGCTTGGAGGGGTTAGGTCAGCCCCAGCATTTT
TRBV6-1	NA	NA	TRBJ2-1	CASSWGPDDEQFF	TGTGCCAGCAGTTGGGGGCCTGACGATGAGCAGTTCTTC
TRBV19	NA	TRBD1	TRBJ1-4	CASSMAGGEKLFF	TGTGCCAGTAGTATGGCAGGGGGCGAAAAACTGTTTTTT
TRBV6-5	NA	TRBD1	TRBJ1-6	CASSRDRNSPLHF	TGTGCCAGCAGTCGGGACAGAAATTCACCCCTCCACTTT
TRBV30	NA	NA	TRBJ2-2	CAWSGGRAGELFF	TGTGCCTGGAGCGGGGGGCGAGCCGGGGAGCTGTTTTTT
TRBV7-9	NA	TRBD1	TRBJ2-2	CASSLGQGVAGELFF	TGTGCCAGCAGCTTAGGACAGGGGGTTGCCGGGGAGCTGTTTTTT
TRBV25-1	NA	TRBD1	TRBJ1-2	CASRQGAHGYTF	TGTGCCAGCCGACAGGGGGCGCATGGCTACACCTTC
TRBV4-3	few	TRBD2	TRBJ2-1	CASRGTRSNEQFF	TGCGCCAGCAGGGGGACTAGATCCAATGAGCAGTTCTTC
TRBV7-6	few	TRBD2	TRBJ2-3	CASSLDGGGADTQYF	TGTGCCAGCAGCTTGGACGGCGGGGGGGCAGATACGCAGTATTTT
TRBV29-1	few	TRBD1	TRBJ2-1	CSVVRGNYNEQFF	TGCAGCGTTGTCAGGGGGAATTACAATGAGCAGTTCTTC
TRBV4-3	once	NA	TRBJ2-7	CASSQVVGRGEQYF	TGCGCCAGCAGCCAAGTAGTGGGAAGGGGCGAGCAGTACTTC